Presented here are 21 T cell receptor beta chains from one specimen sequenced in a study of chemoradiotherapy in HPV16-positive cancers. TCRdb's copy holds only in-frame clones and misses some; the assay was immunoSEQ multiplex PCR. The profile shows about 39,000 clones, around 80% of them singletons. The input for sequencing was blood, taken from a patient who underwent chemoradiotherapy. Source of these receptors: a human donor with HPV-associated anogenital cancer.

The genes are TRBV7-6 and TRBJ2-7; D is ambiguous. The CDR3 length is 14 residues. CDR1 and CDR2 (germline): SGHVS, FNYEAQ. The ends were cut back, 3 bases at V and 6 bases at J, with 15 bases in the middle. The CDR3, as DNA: TGTGCCAGCAGCTTGGCCCGAAGTGTAGGCGAGCAGTACTTC. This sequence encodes CASSLARSVGEQYF. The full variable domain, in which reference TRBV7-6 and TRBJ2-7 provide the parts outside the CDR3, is GAGVSQSPRYKVTKRGQDVALRCDPISGHVSLYWYRQALGQGPEFLTYFNYEAQQDKSGLPNDRFSAERPEGSISTLTIQRTEQRDSAMYRCASSLARSVGEQYFGPGTRLTVT.

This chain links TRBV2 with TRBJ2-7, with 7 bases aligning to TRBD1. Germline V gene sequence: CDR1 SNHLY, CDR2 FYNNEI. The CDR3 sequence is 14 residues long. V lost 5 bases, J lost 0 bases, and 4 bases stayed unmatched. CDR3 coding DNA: TGTGCCAGCAGTCGGGACAGCAACTCCTACGAGCAGTACTTC. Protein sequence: CASSRDSNSYEQYF.

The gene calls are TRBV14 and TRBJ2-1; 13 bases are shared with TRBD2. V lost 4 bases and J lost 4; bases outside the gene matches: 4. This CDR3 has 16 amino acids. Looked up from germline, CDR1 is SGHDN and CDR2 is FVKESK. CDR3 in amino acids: CASSPTSGGAYNEQFF. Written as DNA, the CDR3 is TGTGCCAGCAGCCCTACTAGCGGGGGGGCTTACAATGAGCAGTTCTTC.

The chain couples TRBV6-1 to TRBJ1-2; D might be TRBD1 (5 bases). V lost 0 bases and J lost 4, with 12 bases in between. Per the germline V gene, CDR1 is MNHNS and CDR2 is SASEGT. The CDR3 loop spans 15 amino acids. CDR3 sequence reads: CASSEALGDRYGYTF. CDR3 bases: TGTGCCAGCAGTGAAGCGCTTGGGGACCGCTATGGCTACACCTTC.

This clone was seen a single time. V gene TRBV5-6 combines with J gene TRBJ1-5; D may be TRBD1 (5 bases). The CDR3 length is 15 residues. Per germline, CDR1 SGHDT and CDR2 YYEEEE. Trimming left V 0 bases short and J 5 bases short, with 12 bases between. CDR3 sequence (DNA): TGTGCCAGCAGCTTGGGGGGCGAAGGGGATCAGCCCCAGCATTTT. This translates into CASSLGGEGDQPQHF.

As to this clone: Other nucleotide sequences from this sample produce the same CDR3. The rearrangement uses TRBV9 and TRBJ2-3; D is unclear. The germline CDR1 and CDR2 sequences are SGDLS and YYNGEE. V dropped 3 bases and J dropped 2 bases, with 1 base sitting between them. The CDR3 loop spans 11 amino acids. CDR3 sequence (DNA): TGTGCCAGCAGCGCCACAGATACGCAGTATTTT. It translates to CASSATDTQYF.

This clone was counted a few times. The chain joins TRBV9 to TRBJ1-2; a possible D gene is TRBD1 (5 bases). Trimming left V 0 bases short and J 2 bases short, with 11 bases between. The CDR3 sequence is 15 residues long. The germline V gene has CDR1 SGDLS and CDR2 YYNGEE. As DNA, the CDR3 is TGTGCCAGCAGCGTAGGGGCAGGGTCCAACTATGGCTACACCTTC. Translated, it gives CASSVGAGSNYGYTF.

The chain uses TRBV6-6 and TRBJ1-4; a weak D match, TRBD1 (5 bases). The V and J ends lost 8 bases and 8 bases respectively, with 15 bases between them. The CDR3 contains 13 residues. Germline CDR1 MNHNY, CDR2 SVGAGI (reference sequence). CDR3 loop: CASGGTNEEKLFF. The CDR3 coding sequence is TGTGCCAGCGGGGGGACTAATGAAGAAAAACTGTTTTTT.

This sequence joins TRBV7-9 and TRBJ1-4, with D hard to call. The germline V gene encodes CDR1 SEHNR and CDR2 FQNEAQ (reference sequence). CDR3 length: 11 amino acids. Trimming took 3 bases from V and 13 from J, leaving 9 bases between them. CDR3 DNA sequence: TGTGCCAGCAGCTTGGACGGTATACTGTTTTTT. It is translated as CASSLDGILFF.

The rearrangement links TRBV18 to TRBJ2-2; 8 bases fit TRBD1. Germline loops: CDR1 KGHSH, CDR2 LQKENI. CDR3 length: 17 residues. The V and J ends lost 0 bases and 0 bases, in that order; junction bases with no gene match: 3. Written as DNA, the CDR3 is TGTGCCAGCTCACCACCTGAACAGGGGGCGAACACCGGGGAGCTGTTTTTT. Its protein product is CASSPPEQGANTGELFF.

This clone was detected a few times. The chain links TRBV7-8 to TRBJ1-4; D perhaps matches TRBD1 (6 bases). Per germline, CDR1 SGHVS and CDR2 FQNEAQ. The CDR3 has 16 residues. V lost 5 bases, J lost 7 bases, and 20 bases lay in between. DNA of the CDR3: TGTGCCAGCAGCCCGGGGGACACAGCTATGCGTGAAAAACTGTTTTTT. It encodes CASSPGDTAMREKLFF.

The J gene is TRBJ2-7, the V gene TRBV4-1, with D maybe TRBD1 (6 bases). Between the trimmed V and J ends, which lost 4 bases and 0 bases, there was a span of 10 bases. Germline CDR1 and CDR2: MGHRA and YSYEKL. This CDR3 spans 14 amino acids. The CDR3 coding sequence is TGCGCCAGCAGCCCTCAGGGGATCTCCTACGAGCAGTACTTC. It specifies CASSPQGISYEQYF.

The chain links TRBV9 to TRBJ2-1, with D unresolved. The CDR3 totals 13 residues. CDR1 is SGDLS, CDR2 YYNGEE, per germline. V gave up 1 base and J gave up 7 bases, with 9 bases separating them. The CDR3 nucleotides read TGTGCCAGCAGCGTAAGAGGCGGTAATGAGCAGTTCTTC. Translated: CASSVRGGNEQFF. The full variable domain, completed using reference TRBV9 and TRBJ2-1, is DSGVTQTPKHLITATGQRVTLRCSPRSGDLSVYWYQQSLDQGLQFLIQYYNGEERAKGNILERFSAQQFPDLHSELNLSSLELGDSALYFCASSVRGGNEQFFGPGTRLTVL.

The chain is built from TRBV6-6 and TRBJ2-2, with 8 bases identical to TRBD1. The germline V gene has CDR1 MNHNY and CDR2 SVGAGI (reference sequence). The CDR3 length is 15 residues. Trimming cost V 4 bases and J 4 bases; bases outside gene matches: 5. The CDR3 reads CASSSPDRGTGELFF. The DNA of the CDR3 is TGTGCCAGCAGTTCCCCCGACAGGGGCACCGGGGAGCTGTTTTTT.

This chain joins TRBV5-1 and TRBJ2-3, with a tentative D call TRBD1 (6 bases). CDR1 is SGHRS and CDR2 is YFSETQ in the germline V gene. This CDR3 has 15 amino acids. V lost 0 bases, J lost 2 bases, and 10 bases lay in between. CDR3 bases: TGCGCCAGCAGCTTGGGTCAGGGGTTCACAGATACGCAGTATTTT. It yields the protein CASSLGQGFTDTQYF.

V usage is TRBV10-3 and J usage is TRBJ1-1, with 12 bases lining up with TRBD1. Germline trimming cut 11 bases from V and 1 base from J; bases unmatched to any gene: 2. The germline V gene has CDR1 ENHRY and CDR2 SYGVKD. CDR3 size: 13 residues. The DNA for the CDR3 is TGTGCCGCGGGACAGGGGGCGAACACTGAAGCTTTCTTT. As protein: CAAGQGANTEAFF.

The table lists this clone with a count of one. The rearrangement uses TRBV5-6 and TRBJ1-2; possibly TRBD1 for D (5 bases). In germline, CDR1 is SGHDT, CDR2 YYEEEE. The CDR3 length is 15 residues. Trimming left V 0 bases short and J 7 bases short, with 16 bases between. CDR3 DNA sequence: TGTGCCAGCAGCTTGGAGGGACCAGGGCGGGTTGGCTACACCTTC. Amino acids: CASSLEGPGRVGYTF.

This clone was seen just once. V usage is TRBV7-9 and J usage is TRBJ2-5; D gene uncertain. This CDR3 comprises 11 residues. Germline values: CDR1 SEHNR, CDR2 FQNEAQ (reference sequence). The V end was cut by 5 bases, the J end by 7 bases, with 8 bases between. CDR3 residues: CASSHTGTQYF. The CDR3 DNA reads TGTGCCAGCAGCCACACGGGGACCCAGTACTTC.

The CDR3 here is CSVHSGNTGELFF. The CDR3 coding sequence is TGCAGCGTTCACTCAGGGAACACCGGGGAGCTGTTTTTT. The chain has TRBV29-1 and TRBJ2-2; D gene ambiguous. The CDR3 has 13 residues. The V and J ends lost 5 bases and 1 base respectively, with 8 bases between them. Germline V gives CDR1 SQVTM, CDR2 ANQGSEA.

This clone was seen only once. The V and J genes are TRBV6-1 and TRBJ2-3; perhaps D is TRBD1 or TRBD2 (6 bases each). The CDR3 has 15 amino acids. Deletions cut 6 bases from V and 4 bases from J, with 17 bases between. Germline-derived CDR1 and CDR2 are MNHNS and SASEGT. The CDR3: CASSAPGAPPDTQYF. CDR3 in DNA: TGTGCCAGCAGCGCACCGGGGGCCCCCCCAGATACGCAGTATTTT.

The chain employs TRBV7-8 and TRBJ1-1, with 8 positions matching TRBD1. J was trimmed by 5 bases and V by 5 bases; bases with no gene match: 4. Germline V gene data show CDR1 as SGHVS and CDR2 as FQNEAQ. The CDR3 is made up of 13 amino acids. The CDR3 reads CASSPDRVTEAFF. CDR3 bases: TGTGCCAGCAGCCCGGACAGGGTTACTGAAGCTTTCTTT. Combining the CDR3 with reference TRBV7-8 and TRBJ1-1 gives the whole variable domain GAGVSQSPRYKVAKRGQDVALRCDPISGHVSLFWYQQALGQGPEFLTYFQNEAQLDKSGLPSDRFFAERPEGSVSTLKIQRTQQEDSAVYLCASSPDRVTEAFFGQGTRLTVV.